The TCR beta chain described here comes from a study of cytomegalovirus exposure and HLA in healthy donors. General study findings and limits: The authors enumerated around 150 TCR beta chains as linked to cytomegalovirus. Both high specificity and high sensitivity reportedly marked the classifier's diagnosis of cytomegalovirus status.

Measured with immunoSEQ multiplex PCR; TCRdb has only the in-frame clones, and not every one. The data contain 100,000 to 150,000 clones, roughly 95% of them seen just once; the ten biggest clones take up less than 2%. In the case of this clone: Its target is not known.

The receptor was derived from a man younger than 35 in good health and CMV-seronegative. Sequenced material: PBMCs.

Written as DNA, the CDR3 is TGTGCCAGCAGTAACACACTCGGGGATAGAGAGACCCAGTACTTC. This encodes CASSNTLGDRETQYF. The chain employs TRBV6-5 and TRBJ2-5; D possibly corresponds to TRBD2 (5 bases). The CDR3 consists of 15 residues. The germline CDR1 and CDR2 sequences are MNHEY and SVGAGI. With 5 bases removed from V and 4 bases from J, the gap between germline ends came to 17 bases.